This section outlines one TCR beta chain sequence together with its context. This specimen belongs to a study of blood T cell repertoires in COVID-19. Germline values: CDR1 MNHNY, CDR2 SVGAGI (reference sequence). This CDR3 comprises 12 residues. The V gene lost 7 bases and the J gene lost 7 bases, with 13 bases spanning the gap. Measured with immunoSEQ multiplex PCR; TCRdb has only the in-frame clones, and not every one. The sample lists more than 200,000 clones, under 90% seen once, with over 9.5% in the top ten. The sequencing sample was made of peripheral blood. This clonotype was obtained from a woman at least 80 years old with COVID-19, enrolled during active disease. The J gene is TRBJ1-2, the V gene TRBV6-6; D not resolved. In DNA, the CDR3 is TGTGCCAGCACCGTCGAAGCCCCTGGCTACACCTTC. It encodes CASTVEAPGYTF.